Following are 23 T cell receptor beta chains from one sample sequenced in a study of Graves' ophthalmopathy and Graves' hyperthyroidism. RNA transcripts were the template, and TCR beta CDR3 regions were amplified from them. RT-PCR in the first round used HTBI primers; a second-round multiplex PCR followed. TCRdb processed the multiplex PCR reads anew with MiXCR; each CDR3 protein has one entry. The sample lists fewer than 650,000 distinct CDR3 sequences; about 20% were seen once. Sequenced material: peripheral blood. The receptor source for this set is a woman under 30 with stable Graves' hyperthyroidism. Some clones in this sample may be carry-over from other donors' samples.

In its sample, this clonotype was seen many times. The CDR3 region has the DNA TGTGCCAGCAGTGAGTGGGCCAGCAATCAGCCCCAGCATTTT. As protein: CASSEWASNQPQHF. This chain connects TRBV2 to TRBJ1-5; D gene unclear. Trimming took 3 bases from V and 1 from J, leaving 7 bases between them. CDR1 and CDR2 (germline): SNHLY, FYNNEI. The CDR3 has 14 residues.

In nucleotides, the CDR3 is TGCAGTGCTCCCAGGGTCAGAGCGAACACCGGGGAGCTGTTTTTT. Residues: CSAPRVRANTGELFF. The genes are TRBV20-1 and TRBJ2-2, with a tentative D call TRBD1 (5 bases). With 5 bases removed from V and 0 bases from J, the gap between germline ends came to 13 bases. The CDR3 has 15 amino acids. Looked up from germline, CDR1 is DFQATT and CDR2 is SNEGSKA (reference sequence).

Worth noting for this clonotype: Being one base from a much bigger clone, this may be a read error. The genes are TRBV3-1 and TRBJ1-1; D might be TRBD1 (5 bases). The germline gives CDR1 LGHDT, CDR2 YNNKEL (reference sequence). CDR3 size: 12 residues. CDR3 sequence: CASSQRDGEACF. The CDR3, as DNA: TGTGCCAGCAGCCAACGGGACGGCGAAGCTTGCTTT.

This clonotype occurred many times. The V gene is TRBV6-2 or TRBV6-3, the J gene TRBJ1-2; possible D gene TRBD1, 5 bases. V lost 2 bases and J 6 bases, leaving 16 bases between the germline ends. The CDR3 covers 15 residues. Germline loops: CDR1 MNHEY, CDR2 SVGEGT. Here the CDR3 reads CASSYVEGQVNGYTF. The CDR3 bases are TGTGCCAGCAGTTACGTGGAGGGGCAAGTAAATGGCTACACCTTC.

This clonotype came up a few times. The genes are TRBV12-3 or TRBV12-4 and TRBJ1-2, with 10 bases fitting TRBD1. Trimming at V came to 0 bases and at J to 3 bases, leaving 7 bases not matched to a gene. This CDR3 has 17 amino acids. CDR3 DNA: TGTGCCAGCAGTTTAGCTGTCGGGACAGGGGAGCACTATGGCTACACCTTC. Its protein product is CASSLAVGTGEHYGYTF.

CDR3 residues: CASSYLDSGLAGKTNTGELFF. The CDR3 coding sequence is TGCGCCAGCAGCTACTTGGACAGCGGACTAGCGGGAAAAACGAACACCGGGGAGCTGTTTTTT. This chain uses TRBV5-1 with TRBJ2-2; 12 bases line up with TRBD2. Germline values: CDR1 SGHRS, CDR2 YFSETQ. Trimming took 3 bases from V and 0 from J; bases not matched to a gene: 15. The CDR3 covers 21 residues.

The chain couples TRBV6-1 to TRBJ2-7; 9 bases agree with TRBD2. Germline CDR1 and CDR2: MNHNS and SASEGT. The CDR3 totals 16 residues. V trimming: 1 base; J trimming: 3 bases; junction bases outside the gene matches: 7. The CDR3 DNA is TGTGCCAGCAGTGAAGGACCGGGACTAGCCAACTACGAGCAGTACTTC. Its translation: CASSEGPGLANYEQYF.

About this clonotype: A much larger clone lies a single base off, so this may be a read error. Since the CDR3 does not end with the conserved phenylalanine or tryptophan, this likely comes from a read error. The gene calls are TRBV30 and TRBJ1-2, with a weak D call TRBD1 (5 bases). The CDR3 totals 13 residues. Trimming left V 1 base short and J 6 bases short, with 12 bases between. Germline loops: CDR1 GTSNPN, CDR2 SVGIG (reference sequence). The CDR3 DNA sequence: TGTGCCTGGAGTGCGAACGGCAGGGATGGCTACACCTAC. Translating it yields CAWSANGRDGYTY.

The rearrangement joins TRBV30 to TRBJ2-7; 7 bases agree with TRBD1. The V segment lost 5 bases and the J segment 4 bases; nucleotides outside the gene matches: 11. Per the germline V gene, CDR1 is GTSNPN and CDR2 is SVGIG (reference sequence). The CDR3 covers 14 residues. The CDR3 here is CAWSQTQGVYEQYF. CDR3 bases: TGTGCCTGGTCACAAACCCAGGGGGTTTACGAGCAGTACTTC.

The table lists this clonotype with many counts. The J gene is TRBJ2-7, the V gene TRBV20-1, with 10 positions matching TRBD2. V trimming: 6 bases; J trimming: 3 bases; junction bases outside the gene matches: 5. CDR3 length equals 13 residues. In germline, CDR1 is DFQATT, CDR2 SNEGSKA (reference sequence). CDR3 loop: CSALAGDLYEQYF. CDR3 DNA: TGCAGTGCCCTAGCGGGAGATCTCTACGAGCAGTACTTC.

As concerns this clonotype: A single base separates this from a much larger clone, so it may be a read error. The gene calls are TRBV11-2 and TRBJ2-5; 7 positions match TRBD1. The V gene's germline CDR1 is SGHAT and CDR2 FQNNGV. This CDR3 has 15 amino acids. J was trimmed by 5 bases and V by 3 bases; bases with no gene match: 9. DNA of the CDR3: TGTGCCAGCAGCTTGACGACAGGGTTTGTGGAGACCCAGTACTTC. Protein product: CASSLTTGFVETQYF.

In this sample, this clonotype turned up a few times. The chain links TRBV20-1 to TRBJ2-7; 8 nucleotides line up with TRBD1. Germline V lookup: CDR1 DFQATT, CDR2 SNEGSKA (reference sequence). CDR3 size: 15 residues. The trim removed 6 bases at V and 4 bases at J, leaving 14 bases unmatched. In DNA, the CDR3 is TGCAGTGCGAGGGCCCCCACAGGGGGACCTTACGAGCAGTACTTC. Translating gives CSARAPTGGPYEQYF.

The sample holds many counts of this clonotype. The chain combines TRBV5-1 with TRBJ2-5; 9 nucleotides agree with TRBD2. CDR1 is SGHRS and CDR2 is YFSETQ in the germline V gene. The ends lost 3 bases at V and 1 base at J; junction bases unmatched: 4. The CDR3 is 15 residues long. In nucleotides, the CDR3 is TGCGCCAGCAGCTGGGCTAGCGGGGCCCAAGAGACCCAGTACTTC. The encoded protein is CASSWASGAQETQYF.

This clonotype was seen ten or more times. The V and J genes are TRBV12-3 or TRBV12-4 and TRBJ2-2; the D gene could be TRBD1 or TRBD2 (5 bases each). The CDR3 contains 12 residues. The germline V and J ends were trimmed by 4 bases and 7 bases, with 7 bases remaining between them. CDR3 DNA sequence: TGTGCCAGCAGTTCTGGGGGCGGGGAGCTGTTTTTT. Its protein product is CASSSGGGELFF.

There are many counts of this clonotype. The CDR3 spells CASSFGSHVPQHF. In DNA form, the CDR3 reads TGTGCCAGCAGCTTCGGCAGCCACGTGCCCCAGCATTTT. V usage is TRBV7-2 and J usage is TRBJ1-5; D is unclear. Trimming took 3 bases from V and 9 from J, leaving 12 bases between them. CDR1 and CDR2 from the germline V gene are SGHTA and FQGNSA. The CDR3 consists of 13 residues.

This clonotype was counted many times. CDR3 nucleotide sequence: TGTGCCAGCAGTTACTCGATCGCTAGCGGAACCTACGAGCAGTACTTC. As protein: CASSYSIASGTYEQYF. J is TRBJ2-7 and V is TRBV6-5; 7 bases are shared with TRBD2. CDR3 length: 16 residues. Germline V gene data show CDR1 as MNHEY and CDR2 as SVGAGI. Germline trimming cut 0 bases from V and 2 bases from J; bases unmatched to any gene: 7.

This clonotype occurred many times. The chain carries TRBV6-2 or TRBV6-3 and TRBJ1-1; D not certain. CDR1 is MNHEY, CDR2 SVGEGT, per germline. V dropped 2 bases and J dropped 1 base, with 11 bases sitting between them. The CDR3 has 15 residues. The CDR3 protein is CASSYVVTGNTEAFF. The CDR3 DNA is TGTGCCAGCAGTTACGTTGTAACGGGGAACACTGAAGCTTTCTTT.

Ten or more counts support this clonotype. The chain couples TRBV4-2 to TRBJ1-1; no clear D. CDR1 is LGHNA and CDR2 is YNFKEQ in the germline V gene. V dropped 0 bases and J dropped 1 base, with 12 bases sitting between them. This CDR3 comprises 16 residues. The CDR3 here is CASSQEERMGNTEAFF. The CDR3 nucleotides are TGTGCCAGCAGCCAAGAAGAACGCATGGGGAACACTGAAGCTTTCTTT.

Ten or more counts support this clonotype. For the CDR3, the DNA is TGTGCCAGCACCCGAGACAGGGGGGGAGACACTGAAGCTTTCTTT. Translating it yields CASTRDRGGDTEAFF. This chain links TRBV2 with TRBJ1-1; the match to TRBD1 covers 9 bases. Germline CDR1 reads SNHLY; CDR2 reads FYNNEI. The CDR3 is made up of 15 amino acids. J gave up 3 bases and V 7 bases, and 9 bases lay outside the gene matches.

This chain links TRBV2 with TRBJ1-6, with 9 bases lining up with TRBD1. CDR3 length equals 14 residues. CDR1 is SNHLY, CDR2 FYNNEI, per germline. The V segment lost 8 bases and the J segment 8 bases; nucleotides outside the gene matches: 7. The CDR3 sequence: CASLTTGGHSPLHF. The CDR3 DNA follows: TGTGCCAGCCTCACGACAGGGGGGCATTCACCCCTCCACTTT.

This clonotype has a count of ten or more. The rearrangement links TRBV7-2 to TRBJ1-5, with D possibly matching TRBD1 (5 bases). Germline assignment: CDR1 SGHTA and CDR2 FQGNSA. Between the trimmed V and J ends, which lost 0 bases and 6 bases, there was a span of 12 bases. CDR3 length: 15 amino acids. CDR3 in amino acids: CASSLAIGGGQPQHF. DNA for the CDR3: TGTGCCAGCAGCTTAGCGATCGGGGGAGGTCAGCCCCAGCATTTT.

The V gene is TRBV5-1, the J gene TRBJ2-6; TRBD1 matches 12 bases. The ends lost 4 bases at V and 2 bases at J; junction bases unmatched: 4. The CDR3 consists of 17 residues. CDR1 is SGHRS, CDR2 YFSETQ, per germline. The CDR3 region is CASSPGTGGAGANVLTF. In nucleotides, the CDR3 is TGCGCCAGCAGCCCTGGGACAGGGGGCGCTGGGGCCAACGTCCTGACTTTC.

The J gene is TRBJ1-5, the V gene TRBV6-5, with 9 bases lining up with TRBD1. The CDR3 totals 20 residues. The germline gives CDR1 MNHEY, CDR2 SVGAGI. The ends lost 4 bases at V and 5 bases at J; junction bases unmatched: 21. The CDR3 nucleotides are TGTGCCAGCAGTTTCTTCGAGCTGACAGGGGGACGGAGGGGTTATCAGCCCCAGCATTTT. Encoded protein: CASSFFELTGGRRGYQPQHF.